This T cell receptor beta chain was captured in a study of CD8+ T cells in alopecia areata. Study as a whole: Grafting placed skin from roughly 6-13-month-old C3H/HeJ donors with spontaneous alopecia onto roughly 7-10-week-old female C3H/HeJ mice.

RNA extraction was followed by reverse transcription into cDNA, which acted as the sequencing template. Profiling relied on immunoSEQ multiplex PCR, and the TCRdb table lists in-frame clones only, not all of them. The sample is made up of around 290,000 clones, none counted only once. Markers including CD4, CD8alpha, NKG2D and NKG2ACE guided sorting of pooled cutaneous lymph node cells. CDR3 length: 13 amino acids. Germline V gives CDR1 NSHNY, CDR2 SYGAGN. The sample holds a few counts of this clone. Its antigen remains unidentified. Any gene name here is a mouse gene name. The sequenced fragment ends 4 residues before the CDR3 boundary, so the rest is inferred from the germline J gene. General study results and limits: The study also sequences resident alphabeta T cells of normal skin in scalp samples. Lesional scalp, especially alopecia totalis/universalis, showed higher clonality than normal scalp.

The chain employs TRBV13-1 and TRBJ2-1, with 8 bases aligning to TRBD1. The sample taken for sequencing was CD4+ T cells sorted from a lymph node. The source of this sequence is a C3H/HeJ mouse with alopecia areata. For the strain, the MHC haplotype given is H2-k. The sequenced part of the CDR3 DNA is TGTGCCAGCAGGACAGGGGAGAGGGCT. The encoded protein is CASRTGERA. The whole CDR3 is CASRTGERAEQFF.